These 30 T cell receptor beta chains originate from one sample sequenced in a study of blood T cell repertoires in COVID-19. Produced via immunoSEQ multiplex PCR; TCRdb's table is partial and in-frame only. The sample gives hundreds of thousands of clones, approximately 92% of which show up once; 1% is in the top ten. The sequencing input was PBMCs or T cells enriched from blood (not recorded which). These receptors all stem from a man between 18 and 29 years old who had recovered from COVID-19.

The chain has TRBV4-1 and TRBJ2-5, with D possibly TRBD2 on 5 matching bases. The V end lost 1 base, the J end lost 5 bases, and 14 bases lay between the germline ends. The length of the CDR3 is 15 residues. CDR1 MGHRA and CDR2 YSYEKL come from the germline V gene. CDR3 amino acids: CASSQGTQQGETQYF. The CDR3 DNA reads as TGCGCCAGCAGCCAAGGGACTCAACAAGGCGAGACCCAGTACTTC.

This chain links TRBV5-1 with TRBJ2-1; 10 bases agree with TRBD2. This CDR3 spans 15 amino acids. The germline CDR1 and CDR2 sequences are SGHRS and YFSETQ. Germline trimming cut 6 bases from V and 5 bases from J; bases unmatched to any gene: 8. The CDR3 nucleotides are TGCGCCAGCAAGGAAAGCGGGGGGGCCCACAATGAGCAGTTCTTC. Its protein product is CASKESGGAHNEQFF.

The gene calls are TRBV5-6 and TRBJ2-7, with 10 bases aligning to TRBD1. The V segment lost 5 bases and the J segment 6 bases; nucleotides outside the gene matches: 8. The CDR3 has 14 amino acids. Germline CDR1 and CDR2: SGHDT and YYEEEE. CDR3 in DNA: TGTGCCAGCAGGGGGACAGGGGTGGGTCGCGAGCAGTACTTC. Protein: CASRGTGVGREQYF.

The rearrangement uses TRBV5-4 and TRBJ2-4; 8 bases match TRBD2. Germline V gene sequence: CDR1 SGHNT, CDR2 YYREEE (reference sequence). Trimming took 10 bases from V and 4 from J; bases not matched to a gene: 10. The CDR3 consists of 14 residues. The CDR3 DNA reads TGTGCCGCCCTCATAGCGGGGTCGAAAAACATTCAGTACTTC. Translating gives CAALIAGSKNIQYF.

This clone was recorded once. The V call is TRBV4-1, the J call TRBJ2-7; 9 nucleotides agree with TRBD1. The CDR3 totals 15 residues. Trimming at V came to 1 base and at J to 6 bases, leaving 7 bases not matched to a gene. Germline-derived CDR1 and CDR2 are MGHRA and YSYEKL. CDR3 amino acids: CASSQVGDRVAEQYF. The CDR3 bases are TGCGCCAGCAGCCAAGTAGGGGACAGGGTGGCCGAGCAGTACTTC.

The chain employs TRBV2 and TRBJ2-4, with D perhaps TRBD2 (5 bases). This CDR3 comprises 13 residues. V was trimmed by 5 bases and J by 6 bases, leaving 11 bases between them. Germline V gene sequence: CDR1 SNHLY, CDR2 FYNNEI. The CDR3, as DNA: TGTGCCAGCAGTTATGTCGCGGGAAACATTCAGTACTTC. Translated, it gives CASSYVAGNIQYF.

Points on this clone: The sample holds other DNA sequences that translate to the same CDR3. The J gene is TRBJ2-7, the V gene TRBV29-1; 8 positions agree with TRBD2. CDR3 length: 13 amino acids. CDR1 and CDR2 from the germline V gene are SQVTM and ANQGSEA. V lost 4 bases to trimming and J lost 0 bases; unmatched junction nucleotides: 2. This chain's CDR3 is CSVAGTSSYEQYF. The CDR3 nucleotides are TGCAGCGTTGCAGGGACTAGCTCCTACGAGCAGTACTTC.

The chain has TRBV28 and TRBJ2-1; D unclear. The CDR3 has 15 residues. The germline V and J ends were trimmed by 3 bases and 8 bases, with 17 bases remaining between them. Germline V gene sequence: CDR1 MDHEN, CDR2 SYDVKM. This chain's CDR3 is CASSLDWRPWDEQFF. Written as DNA, the CDR3 is TGTGCCAGCAGTTTGGATTGGCGGCCTTGGGATGAGCAGTTCTTC.

The V gene is TRBV11-2, the J gene TRBJ2-7; D perhaps matches TRBD2 (6 bases). CDR1 and CDR2 from the germline V gene are SGHAT and FQNNGV. CDR3 length equals 12 residues. Trimming left V 0 bases short and J 7 bases short, with 7 bases between. This CDR3 is CASSLDRGEQYF. In DNA, the CDR3 is TGTGCCAGCAGCTTAGATCGGGGGGAGCAGTACTTC.

This clone was picked up a small number of times. The chain carries TRBV3-1 (or the pseudogene TRBV3-2) and TRBJ2-3; 12 bases are shared with TRBD2. Trimming at V came to 1 base and at J to 2 bases, leaving 4 bases not matched to a gene. This CDR3 is 17 amino acids long. Looked up from germline, CDR1 is LGHDT and CDR2 is YNNKEL (reference sequence). The CDR3 sequence is CASSQGTSGVHTDTQYF. The CDR3 DNA is TGTGCCAGCAGCCAAGGGACTAGCGGGGTGCACACAGATACGCAGTATTTT.

The chain links TRBV28 to TRBJ2-7, with D perhaps matching TRBD1 (6 bases). CDR3 size: 15 residues. V lost 6 bases to trimming and J lost 3 bases, with 18 bases between them. The germline V gene has CDR1 MDHEN and CDR2 SYDVKM. The CDR3 DNA follows: TGTGCCAGCAGCCAACAGGGAGCGGATCACTACGAGCAGTACTTC. Translated: CASSQQGADHYEQYF.

The V and J genes are TRBV9 and TRBJ2-7; 11 bases are a match to TRBD2. V lost 3 bases, J lost 5 bases, and 7 bases stayed unmatched. This CDR3 region has 15 residues. Germline V lookup: CDR1 SGDLS, CDR2 YYNGEE. CDR3 nucleotides: TGTGCCAGCAGCGATACTAGCGGGAGTTACAACGAGCAGTACTTC. Translating it yields CASSDTSGSYNEQYF.

This clone was detected only once. V usage is TRBV2 and J usage is TRBJ2-1, with 9 bases identical to TRBD2. Trimming cost V 3 bases and J 4 bases; bases outside gene matches: 4. The CDR3 contains 15 residues. Per the germline V gene, CDR1 is SNHLY and CDR2 is FYNNEI. CDR3 sequence reads: CASSDQRGAYNEQFF. The CDR3 nucleotides read TGTGCCAGCAGTGACCAGCGGGGGGCTTACAATGAGCAGTTCTTC.

The V and J genes are TRBV19 and TRBJ2-1; TRBD2 matches at 13 bases. V was clipped by 5 bases and J by 9 bases; unmatched bases: 10. Germline lookup yields CDR1 LNHDA and CDR2 SQIVND (reference sequence). The CDR3 runs 16 residues. The CDR3 here is CASSARLAGGIREQFF. CDR3 in DNA: TGTGCCAGTAGTGCCCGACTAGCGGGGGGTATCCGTGAGCAGTTCTTC.

This chain joins TRBV7-9 and TRBJ1-6, with a tentative D call TRBD1 (5 bases). CDR3 size: 15 residues. Trimming removed 5 bases at V and 5 bases at J, with 13 bases between. Germline CDR1 reads SEHNR; CDR2 reads FQNEAQ (reference sequence). The CDR3 DNA reads TGTGCCAGCAGCATTCGACAGCCGGATAATTCACCCCTCCACTTT. Residues: CASSIRQPDNSPLHF.

This chain joins TRBV28 and TRBJ1-5, with TRBD1 as a possible D gene (5 bases). Germline-derived CDR1 and CDR2 are MDHEN and SYDVKM. The CDR3 contains 12 residues. Trimming shortened V by 4 bases and J by 16 bases, and 17 bases separated the two germline ends. The CDR3: CASSSSLTEFHF. As DNA, the CDR3 is TGTGCCAGCAGTTCCAGCCTGACAGAGTTCCATTTT.

The chain is built from TRBV12-5 and TRBJ1-4; 9 nucleotides align to TRBD1. After removal of 3 bases from V and 7 bases from J, the junction contained 15 bases not matched to a gene. Germline CDR1 reads LGHNT; CDR2 reads FRNRAP. The CDR3 is made up of 18 amino acids. The CDR3 here is CASGFLTGTGRFVEKLFF. CDR3 DNA sequence: TGTGCTAGTGGTTTCCTAACCGGGACAGGGAGGTTCGTTGAAAAACTGTTTTTT.

J is TRBJ1-6 and V is TRBV27, with a tentative D call TRBD1 (5 bases). The CDR3 contains 16 residues. V dropped 5 bases and J dropped 7 bases, with 18 bases sitting between them. Germline CDR1 and CDR2: MNHEY and SMNVEV (reference sequence). The CDR3 is CASSASTAPRNSPLHF. CDR3 nucleotide sequence: TGTGCCAGCAGTGCCTCGACAGCACCCCGCAATTCACCCCTCCACTTT.

The chain joins TRBV12-3 or TRBV12-4 to TRBJ1-2; D not resolved. This CDR3 is 12 amino acids long. V shed 2 bases and J shed 8 bases, with 9 bases lying between them. CDR3: CASSLPGVGYTF. CDR3 coding DNA: TGTGCCAGCAGTTTACCGGGTGTAGGCTACACCTTC.

The rearrangement joins TRBV11-2 to TRBJ1-2, with D unclear. The CDR3 extends over 13 amino acids. The germline gives CDR1 SGHAT, CDR2 FQNNGV. V was shortened by 1 base and J by 7 bases, with 10 bases between the two germline ends. In nucleotides, the CDR3 is TGTGCCAGCAGCTTAGTTGGCAGAAGTGGCTACACCTTC. It yields the protein CASSLVGRSGYTF.

This clone appeared once. The chain carries TRBV15 and TRBJ1-3; 7 nucleotides agree with TRBD1. Trimming cost V 1 base and J 0 bases; bases outside gene matches: 3. The V gene's germline CDR1 is LNHNV and CDR2 YYDKDF (reference sequence). This CDR3 spans 16 amino acids. The CDR3 DNA sequence: TGTGCCACCAGCAGAGGAGGGGGCCCCTCTGGAAACACCATATATTTT. Protein sequence: CATSRGGGPSGNTIYF.

The chain recombines TRBV5-1 with TRBJ1-4; TRBD1 matches at 7 bases. Germline CDR1 reads SGHRS; CDR2 reads YFSETQ. The CDR3 covers 16 residues. Unmatched junction bases numbered 7, after V lost 2 bases and J lost 3 bases. The CDR3 loop reads CASSFKQGTANEKLFF. CDR3 DNA sequence: TGCGCCAGCAGCTTCAAACAGGGGACGGCTAATGAAAAACTGTTTTTT.

V gene TRBV27 combines with J gene TRBJ1-5, with a tentative D call TRBD1 (6 bases). Trimming took 7 bases from V and 2 from J, leaving 18 bases between them. Germline CDR1 reads MNHEY; CDR2 reads SMNVEV (reference sequence). The CDR3 has 16 residues. The CDR3 coding sequence is TGTGCCAGCACCACTCTGAGGGGGATTGGCAATCAGCCCCAGCATTTT. Protein product: CASTTLRGIGNQPQHF.

This chain uses TRBV19 with TRBJ1-1, with 7 bases fitting TRBD1. Germline V lookup: CDR1 LNHDA, CDR2 SQIVND (reference sequence). The CDR3 consists of 15 residues. Trimming cost V 1 base and J 10 bases; bases outside gene matches: 12. The CDR3: CASSIGLTGEVRAFF. The CDR3 DNA reads as TGTGCCAGTAGTATAGGCCTTACAGGGGAGGTACGAGCTTTCTTT.

CDR3 nucleotides: TGTGCCAGCAGTACGGGGGGGACTGCCGGGGAGCTGTTTTTT. Translated: CASSTGGTAGELFF. The chain carries TRBV6-5 and TRBJ2-2; 8 bases agree with TRBD2. Trimming cost V 5 bases and J 6 bases; bases outside gene matches: 5. Germline-derived CDR1 and CDR2 are MNHEY and SVGAGI. The CDR3 is 14 amino acids.

The J gene is TRBJ2-6, the V gene TRBV27; possible D gene TRBD2, 6 bases. The germline V and J ends were trimmed by 2 bases and 1 base, with 15 bases remaining between them. Germline CDR1 reads MNHEY; CDR2 reads SMNVEV (reference sequence). This CDR3 is 18 amino acids long. In DNA form, the CDR3 reads TGTGCCAGCAGTTTAATCTCCCGGGGGTCGTCTGGGGCCAACGTCCTGACTTTC. Protein: CASSLISRGSSGANVLTF.

The chain joins TRBV21-1 to TRBJ2-7; TRBD1 is the table's D call and was not checked against the DNA. TRBV21-1 is assigned pseudogene status. The CDR3 has 15 amino acids. CDR3 region: CASNTRGREGYEQYF. CDR3 nucleotide sequence: TGTGCCAGCAACACCCGAGGCAGGGAAGGCTACGAGCAGTACTTC.

This chain links TRBV10-3 with TRBJ2-7, with TRBD2 matching over 10 bases. Germline V gene data show CDR1 as ENHRY and CDR2 as SYGVKD. Trimming cost V 5 bases and J 7 bases; bases outside gene matches: 8. The CDR3 has 14 amino acids. The chain's CDR3 is CAISSTGLATEQYF. CDR3 DNA sequence: TGTGCCATCAGTTCAACGGGACTAGCGACTGAGCAGTACTTC.

The rearrangement uses TRBV20-1 and TRBJ1-2; D possibly corresponds to TRBD1 (5 bases). There are 10 residues in the CDR3. V lost 3 bases to trimming and J lost 8 bases, with 7 bases between them. Germline CDR1 DFQATT, CDR2 SNEGSKA (reference sequence). The CDR3 DNA follows: TGCAGTGCTAGTCCAGGGGGCTACACCTTC. Translated: CSASPGGYTF.

The rearrangement joins TRBV7-9 to TRBJ1-6; 9 bases agree with TRBD1. The J segment lost 11 bases and the V segment lost 5 bases, leaving 13 bases of the junction unmatched. The CDR3 has 16 residues. Germline lookup yields CDR1 SEHNR and CDR2 FQNEAQ (reference sequence). The CDR3 sequence: CASSRDPGQGKTPLHF. As DNA, the CDR3 is TGTGCCAGCAGCCGCGACCCGGGACAGGGCAAAACACCCCTCCACTTT. Together with reference TRBV7-9 and TRBJ1-6, the CDR3 gives the full variable domain: DTGVSQNPRHKITKRGQNVTFRCDPISEHNRLYWYRQTLGQGPEFLTYFQNEAQLEKSRLLSDRFSAERPKGSFSTLEIQRTEQGDSAMYLCASSRDPGQGKTPLHFGNGTRLTVT.